Below, one T cell receptor beta chain is given with its context. Antigen specificity is unknown. The junction departs from germline at one end; a sequencing error may be responsible. This CDR3 region has 14 residues. Looked up from germline, CDR1 is DFQATT and CDR2 is SNEGSKA (reference sequence). A second PCR of roughly 7 to 11 cycles used a sample-barcoded 5' primer and a J-beta primer mix. TCRdb reprocessed the 5' RACE reads via MiXCR and lists one record per CDR3 protein. The sample has 760,000 or so distinct CDR3 sequences; around 25% are singletons. This sample was taken from a study of blood T cells in healthy people across ages. Study-level results: Across the age range, TCR beta diversity per million T cells fell in a roughly linear way.

A further study also used this sample, focusing on T cells of mothers and their children. From that study: A few mothers and their six children, all healthy Caucasians, donated. The shaping of TCR recombination output by thymic selection is similar in related and unrelated pairs.

This chain links TRBV20-1 with TRBJ1-2; D is perhaps TRBD1 (6 bases). The source of this sequence is a boy between 5 and 17 years old in good health. The specimen was blood. CDR3 protein: CSARDPLGIGGYPF. In DNA, the CDR3 is TGCAGTGCTAGAGATCCTCTTGGGATCGGGGGCTACCCCTTC.